Reported below is one T cell receptor (beta chain). Its target is unknown. CD4+ cells of the naive, central memory, regulatory and stem cell-like memory types were sorted via CD45RO/CCR7/CD25/CD127/CD95/CD27. The data belong to a study of beta chain features in type 1 diabetes. Study results and caveats: TCRB repertoires of naive, central memory and Treg cells appeared more similar among patients than among healthy donors. Shorter TCRB CDR3s, moderately but significantly so, were found in Type 1 diabetes patients in all four CD4+ subsets. Whether TCRB rearrangement is influenced by HLA type went unresolved here.

The sequenced template was cDNA made from the entire isolated RNA. Sequenced by immunoSEQ multiplex PCR; TCRdb stores in-frame clones only, minus some. The sample has about 360,000 clones; 10% to 15% are singletons. Between the trimmed V and J ends, which lost 0 bases and 0 bases, there was a span of 12 bases. The CDR3 covers 17 residues. Germline values: CDR1 SGHRS, CDR2 YFSETQ. This TCR came from a man younger than 35 in good health. The sequencing sample was made of naive CD4+ T cells from blood. The genes are TRBV5-1 and TRBJ1-4; D remains ambiguous. The CDR3 loop reads CASSLDGYISTNEKLFF. The DNA of the CDR3 is TGCGCCAGCAGCTTGGACGGGTACATTTCAACTAATGAAAAACTGTTTTTT.